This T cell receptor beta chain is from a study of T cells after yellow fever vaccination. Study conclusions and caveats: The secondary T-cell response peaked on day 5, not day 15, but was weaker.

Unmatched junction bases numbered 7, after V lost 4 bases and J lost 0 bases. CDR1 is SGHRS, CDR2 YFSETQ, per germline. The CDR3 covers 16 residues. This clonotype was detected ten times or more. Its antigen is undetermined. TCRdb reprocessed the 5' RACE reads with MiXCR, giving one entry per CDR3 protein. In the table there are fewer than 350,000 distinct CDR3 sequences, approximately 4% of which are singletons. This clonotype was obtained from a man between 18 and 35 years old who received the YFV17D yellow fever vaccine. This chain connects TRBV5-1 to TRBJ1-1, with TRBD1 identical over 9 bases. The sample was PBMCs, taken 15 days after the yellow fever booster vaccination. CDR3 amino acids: CASSRQGDGMNTEAFF. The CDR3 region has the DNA TGCGCCAGCAGCCGACAGGGGGATGGAATGAACACTGAAGCTTTCTTT.